What follows are 28 T cell receptor beta chains derived from one specimen sequenced in a study of CD8+ T cells in alopecia areata. The authors extracted RNA and reverse transcribed it into cDNA as the sequencing template. TCRdb keeps only in-frame clones here, not all; method: immunoSEQ multiplex PCR. The table includes fewer than 250,000 clones, approximately 60% detected once. Treatment reported: oral pan-JAK inhibitor, 5-10 mg twice daily. Sequenced material: CD4+ T cells sorted from blood, taken at week 4, from a patient treated with tofacitinib. The origin of the receptors is a human donor with alopecia areata.

V is TRBV9 and J is TRBJ2-2, with TRBD2 matching 13 bases. The CDR3 runs 15 residues. Germline V lookup: CDR1 SGDLS, CDR2 YYNGEE. Unmatched junction bases numbered 3, after V lost 3 bases and J lost 7 bases. Here the CDR3 reads CASSARLAGGGELFF. In nucleotides, the CDR3 is TGTGCCAGCAGCGCGCGACTAGCGGGGGGCGGGGAGCTGTTTTTT.

CDR3 sequence: CALRFPNNEQFF. The CDR3 DNA sequence: TGCGCCCTCCGTTTTCCAAACAATGAGCAGTTCTTC. The chain uses TRBV10-2 and TRBJ2-1; unclear D gene. Trimming removed 11 bases from V and 5 bases from J, with 13 bases in between. CDR3 length equals 12 residues. Per germline, CDR1 WSHSY and CDR2 SAAADI.

The rearrangement uses TRBV7-9 and TRBJ1-1; the match to TRBD1 covers 9 bases. The CDR3 sequence is 15 residues long. The V gene end was trimmed by 4 bases and the J gene end by 3 bases; junction bases not matched to a gene: 6. Germline V gene data show CDR1 as SEHNR and CDR2 as FQNEAQ (reference sequence). This chain's CDR3 is CASSSARDRDTEAFF. In DNA, the CDR3 is TGTGCCAGCAGCTCCGCTCGGGACAGGGACACTGAAGCTTTCTTT.

The chain is built from TRBV29-1 and TRBJ1-4; D is unresolved. This CDR3 comprises 12 residues. CDR1 and CDR2 (germline): SQVTM, ANQGSEA. Between the trimmed V and J ends, which lost 5 bases and 8 bases, there was a span of 12 bases. This chain's CDR3 is CSVQTTGEKLFF. CDR3 nucleotide sequence: TGCAGCGTTCAAACAACGGGGGAAAAACTGTTTTTT.

The rearrangement uses TRBV7-9 and TRBJ2-5, with TRBD2 matching 9 bases. The CDR3 loop spans 16 amino acids. J gave up 7 bases and V 5 bases, and 14 bases lay outside the gene matches. Germline V gene sequence: CDR1 SEHNR, CDR2 FQNEAQ (reference sequence). CDR3 residues: CASSPARRAGGLTQYF. CDR3 nucleotide sequence: TGTGCCAGCAGCCCTGCGAGGAGGGCGGGAGGGCTGACCCAGTACTTC.

The chain uses TRBV4-2 and TRBJ1-5; TRBD1 matches at 9 bases. CDR1 and CDR2 from the germline V gene are LGHNA and YNFKEQ. V lost 4 bases to trimming and J lost 5 bases; unmatched junction nucleotides: 3. The CDR3 has 14 residues. This CDR3 reads CASSPRQGDQPQHF. DNA for the CDR3: TGTGCCAGCAGCCCCCGACAGGGGGATCAGCCCCAGCATTTT.

J is TRBJ1-1 and V is TRBV28; D not resolved. Germline V lookup: CDR1 MDHEN, CDR2 SYDVKM. The CDR3 is 14 residues long. The V end was cut by 3 bases, the J end by 6 bases, with 14 bases between. The CDR3 loop is CASSFKGLKSEAFF. CDR3 bases: TGTGCCAGCAGTTTTAAGGGCCTGAAGTCTGAAGCTTTCTTT.

V gene TRBV29-1 combines with J gene TRBJ2-7, with a tentative D call TRBD2 (6 bases). Per germline, CDR1 SQVTM and CDR2 ANQGSEA. The CDR3 is 13 residues long. With 5 bases removed from V and 3 bases from J, the gap between germline ends came to 14 bases. The CDR3 nucleotides read TGCAGCGTTAAGAATGGGGGGTACTACGAGCAGTACTTC. Translating it yields CSVKNGGYYEQYF.

The chain uses TRBV5-1 and TRBJ1-1, with no clear D. Germline-derived CDR1 and CDR2 are SGHRS and YFSETQ. V was clipped by 4 bases and J by 7 bases, with 17 bases between them. The CDR3 extends over 14 amino acids. The CDR3 DNA reads as TGCGCCAGCAGCCCGACGGGAGAGCGAAGTGAAGCTTTCTTT. It specifies CASSPTGERSEAFF.

This clone was seen just once. This chain uses TRBV30 with TRBJ2-2, with unresolved D. CDR3 length: 14 amino acids. Germline loops: CDR1 GTSNPN, CDR2 SVGIG (reference sequence). Trimming removed 0 bases at V and 6 bases at J, with 11 bases between. DNA of the CDR3: TGTGCCTGGAGTGTACGGATGGCCTCCGGGGAGCTGTTTTTT. Its translation: CAWSVRMASGELFF.

The rearrangement uses TRBV4-3 and TRBJ1-2, with D perhaps matching TRBD1 (5 bases). Germline loops: CDR1 LGHNA, CDR2 YSLEER. The CDR3 sequence is 16 residues long. V lost 2 bases and J lost 7, with 20 bases in between. The CDR3 coding sequence is TGCGCCAGCAGCCAATCTACCCCGCAGGGTATGGGTGGCTACACCTTC. This translates into CASSQSTPQGMGGYTF.

The rearrangement uses TRBV5-1 and TRBJ1-1, with D maybe TRBD1 (5 bases). CDR1 and CDR2 from the germline V gene are SGHRS and YFSETQ. Trimming removed 0 bases at V and 10 bases at J, with 22 bases between. The CDR3 extends over 16 amino acids. The DNA of the CDR3 is TGCGCCAGCAGCTTGGATTTTAACACGGGGGTCCGCGGAGCTTTCTTT. It yields the protein CASSLDFNTGVRGAFF.

This clone appeared a few times. Distinct nucleotide sequences in the sample also encode this CDR3. The rearrangement links TRBV29-1 to TRBJ2-5, with D tentatively TRBD1 or TRBD2 (5 bases each). This CDR3 has 12 amino acids. Trimming left V 4 bases short and J 1 base short, with 7 bases between. From germline, CDR1 is SQVTM and CDR2 ANQGSEA. The CDR3 here is CSVVGVQETQYF. The CDR3 bases are TGCAGCGTTGTGGGGGTCCAAGAGACCCAGTACTTC.

This clone was recorded a few times. The V and J genes are TRBV15 and TRBJ2-3; D not certain. CDR1 is LNHNV and CDR2 is YYDKDF in the germline V gene (reference sequence). This CDR3 comprises 14 residues. The V and J ends lost 2 bases and 1 base respectively, with 7 bases between them. In DNA form, the CDR3 reads TGTGCCACCAGCAGACTAAGGGGCACAGATACGCAGTATTTT. Translating it yields CATSRLRGTDTQYF. Drawing the rest from reference TRBV15 and TRBJ2-3, the complete variable domain is DAMVIQNPRYQVTQFGKPVTLSCSQTLNHNVMYWYQQKSSQAPKLLFHYYDKDFNNEADTPDNFQSRRPNTSFCFLDIRSPGLGDTAMYLCATSRLRGTDTQYFGPGTRLTVL.

The chain combines TRBV7-8 with TRBJ2-3; D gene uncertain. Germline CDR1 reads SGHVS; CDR2 reads FQNEAQ. The CDR3 totals 14 residues. V was shortened by 3 bases and J by 2 bases, with 9 bases between the two germline ends. The chain's CDR3 is CASSFHDNTDTQYF. The CDR3 region has the DNA TGTGCCAGCAGCTTCCATGACAACACAGATACGCAGTATTTT.

The chain carries TRBV29-1 and TRBJ1-4, with D perhaps TRBD1 (5 bases). Germline-derived CDR1 and CDR2 are SQVTM and ANQGSEA. The CDR3 is 12 amino acids. Deletions cut 7 bases from V and 5 bases from J, with 11 bases between. CDR3 amino acids: CSAGRGNEKLFF. The CDR3 nucleotides read TGCAGCGCCGGACGGGGGAATGAAAAACTGTTTTTT.

The chain joins TRBV11-2 to TRBJ1-4, with D perhaps matching TRBD1 (5 bases). In germline, CDR1 is SGHAT, CDR2 FQNNGV. The CDR3 runs to 14 residues. V was pared by 2 bases and J by 8 bases, with 12 bases between. CDR3 in amino acids: CASSLRPAGEKLFF. The CDR3 DNA reads as TGTGCCAGCAGCTTAAGACCCGCAGGGGAAAAACTGTTTTTT. Full variable domain (missing parts from reference TRBV11-2 and TRBJ1-4): EAGVAQSPRYKIIEKRQSVAFWCNPISGHATLYWYQQILGQGPKLLIQFQNNGVVDDSQLPKDRFSAERLKGVDSTLKIQPAKLEDSAVYLCASSLRPAGEKLFFGSGTQLSVL.

The table lists this clone with a few counts. This chain links TRBV4-2 with TRBJ2-6, with no clear D. The germline CDR1 and CDR2 sequences are LGHNA and YNFKEQ. V lost 0 bases and J 4 bases, leaving 10 bases between the germline ends. The CDR3 has 16 residues. CDR3 DNA: TGTGCCAGCAGCCAAGATTTCGGGTCCGGGGCCAACGTCCTGACTTTC. Protein sequence: CASSQDFGSGANVLTF.

The V call is TRBV6-5, the J call TRBJ2-7; tentative D call: TRBD2 (5 bases). This CDR3 contains 14 residues. V lost 6 bases to trimming and J lost 4 bases, with 16 bases between them. From germline, CDR1 is MNHEY and CDR2 SVGAGI. CDR3 sequence: CASSPGAVQYEQYF. CDR3 nucleotides: TGTGCCAGCAGCCCCGGAGCGGTGCAGTACGAGCAGTACTTC.

This clone was picked up a small number of times. DNA of the CDR3: TGTGCCAGTAGTATAGAGTCCGGAAACATTCAGTACTTC. Protein: CASSIESGNIQYF. This chain connects TRBV19 to TRBJ2-4; D gene uncertain. In germline, CDR1 is LNHDA, CDR2 SQIVND (reference sequence). The CDR3 has 13 residues. The V and J ends lost 0 bases and 6 bases respectively, with 6 bases between them.

The chain's CDR3 is CSVQRQGKDTQYF. For the CDR3, the DNA is TGCAGCGTTCAGAGACAGGGGAAAGATACGCAGTATTTT. The chain has TRBV29-1 and TRBJ2-3; TRBD1 aligns across 8 bases. The V and J ends lost 5 bases and 5 bases, in that order; junction bases with no gene match: 6. Germline loops: CDR1 SQVTM, CDR2 ANQGSEA. There are 13 residues in the CDR3.

The rearrangement links TRBV2 to TRBJ2-3; D may be TRBD2 (6 bases). Germline lookup yields CDR1 SNHLY and CDR2 FYNNEI. The CDR3 runs 13 residues. Trimming stripped 4 bases from V and 10 bases from J, with 15 bases between. Written as DNA, the CDR3 is TGTGCCAGCAGTGGTCCTAGCGCGTCTCCGCAGTATTTT. It specifies CASSGPSASPQYF.

This clone was detected a few times. This sequence joins TRBV29-1 and TRBJ2-1; TRBD1 matches 11 bases. This CDR3 spans 13 amino acids. The trim removed 7 bases at V and 6 bases at J, leaving 5 bases unmatched. Per germline, CDR1 SQVTM and CDR2 ANQGSEA. CDR3: CSAAGQGGNEQFF. The DNA of the CDR3 is TGCAGCGCCGCGGGACAGGGGGGCAATGAGCAGTTCTTC.

This clone was observed a few times. The CDR3 nucleotides are TGCAGCGTTGAAGAACTGGATGGAGGGGAGCTGTTTTTT. This encodes CSVEELDGGELFF. The rearrangement joins TRBV29-1 to TRBJ2-2; D not resolved. The CDR3 runs to 13 residues. Germline CDR1 is SQVTM and CDR2 is ANQGSEA. Trimming shortened V by 0 bases and J by 8 bases, and 10 bases separated the two germline ends.

This chain connects TRBV29-1 to TRBJ2-1; D not certain. Per germline, CDR1 SQVTM and CDR2 ANQGSEA. The CDR3 contains 14 residues. V lost 5 bases, J lost 5 bases, and 16 bases lay in between. The DNA for the CDR3 is TGCAGCGTTCGACCGTCTTTGGGCCACAATGAGCAGTTCTTC. Encoded protein: CSVRPSLGHNEQFF.

The chain links TRBV29-1 to TRBJ1-1; no clear D gene. The germline CDR1 and CDR2 sequences are SQVTM and ANQGSEA. The CDR3 covers 13 residues. The V end lost 7 bases, the J end lost 1 base, and 13 bases lay between the germline ends. As DNA, the CDR3 is TGCAGCGCCCGACCTGGAGGGAACACTGAAGCTTTCTTT. The encoded protein is CSARPGGNTEAFF.

The chain carries TRBV7-3 and TRBJ2-5; D is unclear. The CDR3 sequence is 15 residues long. V lost 1 base to trimming and J lost 1 base, with 10 bases between them. Germline V gene data show CDR1 as SGHTA and CDR2 as FQGTGA. The CDR3 DNA is TGTGCCAGCAGCTTAATTCCGGGTCCCCAAGAGACCCAGTACTTC. Its translation is CASSLIPGPQETQYF. The full variable domain, completed using reference TRBV7-3 and TRBJ2-5, is GAGVSQTPSNKVTEKGKYVELRCDPISGHTALYWYRQSLGQGPEFLIYFQGTGAADDSGLPNDRFFAVRPEGSVSTLKIQRTERGDSAVYLCASSLIPGPQETQYFGPGTRLLVL.

The genes are TRBV28 and TRBJ2-5; D is possibly TRBD2 (5 bases). The V and J ends lost 5 bases and 5 bases respectively, with 12 bases between them. Germline-derived CDR1 and CDR2 are MDHEN and SYDVKM. The length of the CDR3 is 13 residues. As DNA, the CDR3 is TGTGCCAGCAGTGAAACTAGTGGGGAGACCCAGTACTTC. It yields the protein CASSETSGETQYF.